What follows describes a single TCR beta chain. Its specificity is unknown. The sample belongs to a study of blood T cells in healthy people across ages. General study points: A greater number of naive CD4+ cells and higher diversity distinguished long-lived donors from aged donors.

Germline CDR1 MNHNY, CDR2 SVGAGI (reference sequence). V was clipped by 4 bases and J by 10 bases; unmatched bases: 9. This CDR3 region has 15 residues. Next came a second PCR, run for roughly 7 to 12 cycles, which used a sample-barcoded 5' primer along with a J-beta primer mix. MiXCR, run by TCRdb on the 5' RACE reads, gives a single entry per CDR3 protein. The sample records approximately 1,700,000 distinct CDR3 sequences, about two fifths being singletons. The chain joins TRBV6-6 to TRBJ2-1; 11 positions match TRBD2. Sequencing was performed on blood. The source is a human donor in good health. The CDR3 protein is CASSLAGGPPEEQFF. CDR3 sequence (DNA): TGTGCCAGCAGTTTAGCGGGGGGGCCACCAGAAGAGCAGTTCTTC.